Sequencing of this T cell receptor beta chain was carried out in a study of cytomegalovirus exposure and HLA in healthy donors. The PCR ran on 60 Vbeta and 13 Jbeta primers. The protocol was immunoSEQ multiplex PCR, while the TCRdb copy is restricted to in-frame clones and leaves out a portion. Altogether under 130,000 clones are present, about 83% being singletons, with the ten largest covering 5.5% to 7%. On this clone itself: Its antigen is currently unknown.

Study-wide findings and caveats: Within the data, a cluster of highly shared sequence variants was likely a sequencing artifact. Prior analysis indicated that the majority of TCR beta V segments exhibited productivity approximately 90% or approximately 30% of the time. What a later analysis showed was that several of the most significant clusters appeared linked to common viral pathogens.

CDR1 and CDR2 from the germline V gene are MNHEY and SMNVEV (reference sequence). With 2 bases clipped from V and 8 bases from J, the junction kept 11 bases outside the gene matches. CDR3 size: 17 residues. Sequenced material: PBMCs. This TCR derives from a man aged 18 to 29 in good health and CMV-seronegative. The chain uses TRBV27 and TRBJ2-1, with 11 bases that match TRBD2. This chain's CDR3 is CASSLTRKLAGAYEQFF. In nucleotides, the CDR3 is TGTGCCAGCAGTTTAACAAGGAAACTAGCGGGAGCTTATGAGCAGTTCTTC.